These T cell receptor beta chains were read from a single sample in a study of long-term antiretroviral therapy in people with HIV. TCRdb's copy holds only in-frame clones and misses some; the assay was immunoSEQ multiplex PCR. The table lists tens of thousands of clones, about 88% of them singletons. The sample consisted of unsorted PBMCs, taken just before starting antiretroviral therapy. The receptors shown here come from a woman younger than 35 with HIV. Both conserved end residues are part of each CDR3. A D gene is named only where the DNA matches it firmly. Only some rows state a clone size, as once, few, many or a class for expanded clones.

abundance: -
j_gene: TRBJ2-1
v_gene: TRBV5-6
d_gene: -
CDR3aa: CASSPPSINEQFF
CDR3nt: TGTGCCAGCAGCCCCCCAAGCATAAATGAGCAGTTCTTC

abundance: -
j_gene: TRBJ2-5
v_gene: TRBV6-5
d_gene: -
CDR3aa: CASSYQSGTLYF
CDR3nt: TGTGCCAGCAGTTACCAATCCGGGACATTGTACTTC

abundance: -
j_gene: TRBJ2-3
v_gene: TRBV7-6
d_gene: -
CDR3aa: CASSLPESTDTQYF
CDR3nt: TGTGCCAGCAGCTTACCTGAGTCCACAGATACGCAGTATTTT

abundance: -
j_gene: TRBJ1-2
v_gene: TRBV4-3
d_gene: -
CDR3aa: CASSQSALPDGYGYTF
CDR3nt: TGCGCCAGCAGCCAATCGGCACTTCCGGATGGCTATGGCTACACCTTC

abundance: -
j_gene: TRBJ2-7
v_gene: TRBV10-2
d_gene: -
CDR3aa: CASSLFDSEQYF
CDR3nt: TGCGCCAGCAGTTTGTTCGACTCCGAGCAGTACTTC

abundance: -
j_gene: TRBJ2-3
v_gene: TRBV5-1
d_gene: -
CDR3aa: CASSNPGPKYF
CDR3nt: TGCGCCAGCAGCAATCCGGGACCAAAGTATTTT

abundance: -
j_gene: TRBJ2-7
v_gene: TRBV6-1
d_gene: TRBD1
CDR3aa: CASSDWGQPESSYEQYF
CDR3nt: TGTGCCAGCAGTGATTGGGGACAGCCGGAAAGCTCCTACGAGCAGTACTTC

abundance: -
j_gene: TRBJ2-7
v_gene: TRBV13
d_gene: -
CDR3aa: CATPPQALRAHEQYF
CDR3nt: TGTGCCACTCCCCCTCAGGCCCTCCGGGCGCACGAGCAGTACTTC

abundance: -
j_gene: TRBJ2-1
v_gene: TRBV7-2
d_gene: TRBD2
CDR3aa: CASQRDGYNEQFF
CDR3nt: TGTGCCTCCCAGCGGGATGGGTACAATGAGCAGTTCTTC

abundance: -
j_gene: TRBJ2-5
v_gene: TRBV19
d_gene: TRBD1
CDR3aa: CASSFAGGETQYF
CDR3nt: TGTGCCAGTAGTTTCGCAGGGGGAGAGACCCAGTACTTC

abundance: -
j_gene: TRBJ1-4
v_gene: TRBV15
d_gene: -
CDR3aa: CATSGVRGEKLFF
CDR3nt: TGTGCCACCAGCGGGGTGAGAGGTGAAAAACTGTTTTTT

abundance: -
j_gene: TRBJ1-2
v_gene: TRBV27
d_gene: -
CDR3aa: CASSFRGSSYGYTF
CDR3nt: TGTGCCAGCAGTTTCAGGGGTTCCTCCTATGGCTACACCTTC

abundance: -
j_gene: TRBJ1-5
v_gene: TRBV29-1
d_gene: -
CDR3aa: CSVRGSNQPQHF
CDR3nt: TGCAGCGTTAGGGGTAGCAATCAGCCCCAGCATTTT

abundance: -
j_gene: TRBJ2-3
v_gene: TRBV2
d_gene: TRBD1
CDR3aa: CASSEEDRGFTDTQYF
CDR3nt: TGTGCCAGCAGTGAGGAGGACAGGGGATTCACAGATACGCAGTATTTT

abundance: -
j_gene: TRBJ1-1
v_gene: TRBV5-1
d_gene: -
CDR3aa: CASSLWDPDTEAFF
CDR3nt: TGCGCCAGCAGTCTTTGGGACCCCGACACTGAAGCTTTCTTT

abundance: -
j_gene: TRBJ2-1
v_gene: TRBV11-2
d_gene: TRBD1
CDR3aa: CASSLAPTTGERANEQFF
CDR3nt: TGTGCCAGCAGCTTAGCCCCGACGACAGGGGAGAGGGCCAATGAGCAGTTCTTC

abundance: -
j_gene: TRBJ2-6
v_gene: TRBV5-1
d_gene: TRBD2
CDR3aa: CASSGSGGVGANVLTF
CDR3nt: TGCGCCAGCAGCGGGTCGGGAGGGGTAGGGGCCAACGTCCTGACTTTC

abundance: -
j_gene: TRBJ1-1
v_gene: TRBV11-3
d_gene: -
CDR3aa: CASSLAGTEAFF
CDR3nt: TGTGCCAGCAGTTTAGCTGGCACTGAAGCTTTCTTT

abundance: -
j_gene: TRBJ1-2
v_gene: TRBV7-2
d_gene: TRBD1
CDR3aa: CASSLATGTGGIYGYTF
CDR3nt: TGTGCCAGCAGCTTAGCGACAGGGACAGGGGGCATCTATGGCTACACCTTC

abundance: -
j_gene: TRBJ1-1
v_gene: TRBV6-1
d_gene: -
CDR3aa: CASNPRRSTEAFF
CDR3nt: TGTGCCAGCAATCCTAGGAGATCCACTGAAGCTTTCTTT

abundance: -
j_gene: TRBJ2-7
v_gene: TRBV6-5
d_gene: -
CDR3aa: CASHGRQSSSYEQYF
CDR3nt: TGTGCCAGCCACGGTCGACAGTCATCCTCCTACGAGCAGTACTTC

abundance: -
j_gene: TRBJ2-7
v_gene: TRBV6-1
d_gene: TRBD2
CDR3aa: CASSVGLAGASEQYF
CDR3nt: TGTGCCAGCAGTGTCGGACTAGCGGGAGCCTCCGAGCAGTACTTC

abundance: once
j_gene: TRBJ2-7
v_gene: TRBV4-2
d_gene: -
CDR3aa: CASSPEGSRDGTYEQYF
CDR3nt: TGTGCCAGCAGCCCCGAGGGGTCCCGGGACGGAACCTACGAGCAGTACTTC

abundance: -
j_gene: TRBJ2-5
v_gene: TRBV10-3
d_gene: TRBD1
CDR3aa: CAISEGGQGVEETQYF
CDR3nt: TGTGCCATCAGTGAAGGAGGACAGGGGGTGGAAGAGACCCAGTACTTC

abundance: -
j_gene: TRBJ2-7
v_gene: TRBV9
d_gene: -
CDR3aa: CASSSGYEQYF
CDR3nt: TGTGCCAGCAGCTCGGGATACGAGCAGTACTTC

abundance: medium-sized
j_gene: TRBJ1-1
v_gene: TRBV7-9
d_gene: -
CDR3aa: CASSLGANTEAFF
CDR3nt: TGTGCCAGCAGCTTAGGAGCAAACACTGAAGCTTTCTTT

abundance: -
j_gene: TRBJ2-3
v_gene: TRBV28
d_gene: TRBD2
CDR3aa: CASSFSAGETDTQYF
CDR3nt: TGTGCCAGCAGTTTCTCAGCGGGAGAGACAGATACGCAGTATTTT

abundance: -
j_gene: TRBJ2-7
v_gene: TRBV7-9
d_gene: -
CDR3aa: CASSLGGDYEQYF
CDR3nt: TGTGCCAGCAGCTTAGGAGGGGACTACGAGCAGTACTTC

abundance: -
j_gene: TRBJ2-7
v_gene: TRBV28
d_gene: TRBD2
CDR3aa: CASRSGTSGSYYEQYF
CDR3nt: TGTGCCAGCAGAAGCGGGACTAGCGGGAGTTACTACGAGCAGTACTTC

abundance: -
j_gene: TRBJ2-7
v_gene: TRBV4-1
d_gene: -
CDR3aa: CASSQGPGPRKEQYF
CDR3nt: TGCGCCAGCAGCCAAGGCCCAGGGCCGAGGAAGGAGCAGTACTTC

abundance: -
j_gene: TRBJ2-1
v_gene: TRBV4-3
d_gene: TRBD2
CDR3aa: CASSQLTSGSGNEQFF
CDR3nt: TGCGCCAGCAGCCAACTAACTAGCGGGAGTGGGAATGAGCAGTTCTTC

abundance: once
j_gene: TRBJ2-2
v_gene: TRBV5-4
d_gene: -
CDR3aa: CASSLVGRGPGELFF
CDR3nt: TGTGCCAGCAGCTTGGTTGGCAGGGGTCCCGGGGAGCTGTTTTTT

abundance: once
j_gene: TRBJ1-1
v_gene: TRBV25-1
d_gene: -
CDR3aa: CASSDGRVEEAFF
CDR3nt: TGTGCCAGCAGTGACGGCAGGGTGGAAGAAGCTTTCTTT

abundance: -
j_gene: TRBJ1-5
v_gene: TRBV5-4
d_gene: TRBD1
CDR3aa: CASSPGQGALPQHF
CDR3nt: TGTGCCAGCAGTCCTGGACAGGGGGCTCTGCCCCAGCATTTT

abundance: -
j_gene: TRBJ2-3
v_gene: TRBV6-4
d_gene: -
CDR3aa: CASSERGTDTQYF
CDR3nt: TGTGCCAGCAGTGAGAGGGGGACAGATACGCAGTATTTT

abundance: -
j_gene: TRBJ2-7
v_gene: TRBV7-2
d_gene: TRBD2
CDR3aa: CASSATSGSYEQYF
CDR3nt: TGTGCCAGCAGCGCCACTAGCGGGAGCTACGAGCAGTACTTC

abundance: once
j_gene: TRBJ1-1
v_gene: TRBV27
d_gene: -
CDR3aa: CASSLAGFPAFF
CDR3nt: TGTGCCAGCAGTTTGGCTGGGTTCCCAGCTTTCTTT

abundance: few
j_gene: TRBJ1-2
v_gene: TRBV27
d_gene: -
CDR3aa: CASSLSTEVYGYTF
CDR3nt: TGTGCCAGCAGTTTAAGTACAGAGGTCTATGGCTACACCTTC

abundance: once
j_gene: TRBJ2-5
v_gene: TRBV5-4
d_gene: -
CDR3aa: CASSFPPGAQYF
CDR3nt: TGTGCCAGCAGCTTCCCCCCGGGGGCCCAGTACTTC

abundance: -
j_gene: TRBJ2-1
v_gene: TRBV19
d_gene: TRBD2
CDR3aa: CASSTSGRNEQFF
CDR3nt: TGTGCCAGTAGCACTAGCGGGAGAAATGAGCAGTTCTTC

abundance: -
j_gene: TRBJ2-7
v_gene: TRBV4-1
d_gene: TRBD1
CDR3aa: CASSRGTGYEQYF
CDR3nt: TGCGCCAGCAGCCGCGGGACAGGGTACGAGCAGTACTTC

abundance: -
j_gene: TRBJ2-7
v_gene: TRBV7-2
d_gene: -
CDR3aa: CASSPEAGPQREQYF
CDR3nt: TGTGCCAGCAGCCCGGAAGCTGGACCCCAGAGAGAGCAGTACTTC

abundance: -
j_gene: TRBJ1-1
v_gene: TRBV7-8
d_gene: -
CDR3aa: CASSLVGRGSEAFF
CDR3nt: TGTGCCAGCAGCTTAGTAGGCAGAGGCTCTGAAGCTTTCTTT

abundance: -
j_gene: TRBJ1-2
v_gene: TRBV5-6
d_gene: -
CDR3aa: CASSLAGTPPKGYTF
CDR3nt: TGTGCCAGCAGCTTGGCCGGGACACCTCCCAAGGGCTACACCTTC

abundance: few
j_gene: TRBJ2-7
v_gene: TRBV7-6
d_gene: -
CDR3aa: CASSSGTGPGEQYF
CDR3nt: TGTGCCAGCAGCTCGGGGACTGGTCCGGGGGAGCAGTACTTC

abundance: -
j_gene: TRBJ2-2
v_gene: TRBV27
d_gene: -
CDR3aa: CASSSPPLASGELFF
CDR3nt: TGTGCCAGCAGTTCCCCTCCTCTAGCCTCCGGGGAGCTGTTTTTT

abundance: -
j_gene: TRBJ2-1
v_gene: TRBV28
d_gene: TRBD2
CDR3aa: CASSVGSRGLVYNEQFF
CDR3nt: TGTGCCAGCAGTGTGGGGTCACGAGGACTAGTGTACAATGAGCAGTTCTTC

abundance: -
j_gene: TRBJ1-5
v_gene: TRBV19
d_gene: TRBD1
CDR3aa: CASRGQGSNQPQHF
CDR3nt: TGTGCCAGTAGGGGACAGGGTAGCAATCAGCCCCAGCATTTT

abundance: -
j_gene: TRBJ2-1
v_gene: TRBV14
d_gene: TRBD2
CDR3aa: CASSQRASGRARPYNEQFF
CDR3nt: TGTGCCAGCAGCCAAAGGGCTAGCGGGAGGGCCCGGCCCTACAATGAGCAGTTCTTC

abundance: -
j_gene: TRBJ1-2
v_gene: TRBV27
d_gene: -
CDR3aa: CASSLVPNYGYTF
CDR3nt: TGTGCCAGCAGTTTAGTCCCTAACTATGGCTACACCTTC

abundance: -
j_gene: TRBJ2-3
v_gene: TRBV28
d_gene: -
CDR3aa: CASSRPGTGTDTQYF
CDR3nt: TGTGCCAGCAGTCGCCCCGGGACCGGCACAGATACGCAGTATTTT